These T cell receptor beta chains were read from a single sample in a study of blood T cell repertoires in COVID-19. TCRdb's table, derived via immunoSEQ multiplex PCR, lists solely in-frame clones and lacks some. Among some 150,000 clones listed, approximately 86% were seen once. Sequencing was done on a sample of peripheral blood. The receptor source for this set is a man between 65 and 80 years old with acute or convalescent COVID-19. Both conserved end residues are part of each CDR3. Each record gives: V gene, J gene, D gene, clone size, CDR3 protein, CDR3 DNA. A D gene is named only where the DNA matches it firmly. Size is stated for part of the rows, as once, few or many counts, or as a class when the clone is expanded.

V gene: TRBV30
J gene: TRBJ2-3
D gene: TRBD2
clone size: -
CDR3 protein: CAWSPGLAGSTDTQYF
CDR3 DNA: TGTGCCTGGAGCCCGGGGCTAGCGGGGAGCACAGATACGCAGTATTTT

V gene: TRBV5-1
J gene: TRBJ2-5
D gene: TRBD1
clone size: -
CDR3 protein: CASSGQEETQYF
CDR3 DNA: TGCGCCAGTTCGGGACAGGAAGAGACCCAGTACTTC

V gene: TRBV28
J gene: TRBJ1-1
D gene: TRBD1
clone size: many
CDR3 protein: CASSRDREAFF
CDR3 DNA: TGTGCCAGCAGTCGGGACAGGGAAGCTTTCTTT

V gene: TRBV19
J gene: TRBJ1-3
D gene: -
clone size: -
CDR3 protein: CASSAGQPGNTIYF
CDR3 DNA: TGTGCCAGTAGTGCCGGACAGCCTGGAAACACCATATATTTT

V gene: TRBV19
J gene: TRBJ2-7
D gene: -
clone size: once
CDR3 protein: CASSIGRQDNEQYF
CDR3 DNA: TGTGCCAGTAGTATAGGGCGACAGGATAACGAGCAGTACTTC

V gene: TRBV7-6
J gene: TRBJ2-7
D gene: TRBD2
clone size: -
CDR3 protein: CASSPIAGSHQQYF
CDR3 DNA: TGTGCCAGCAGCCCCATAGCGGGGAGCCACCAGCAGTACTTC

V gene: TRBV9
J gene: TRBJ1-2
D gene: -
clone size: -
CDR3 protein: CASSVGGGYGYTF
CDR3 DNA: TGTGCCAGCAGCGTCGGGGGAGGCTATGGCTACACCTTC

V gene: TRBV27
J gene: TRBJ1-6
D gene: -
clone size: few
CDR3 protein: CASSLSGGTPNSPLHF
CDR3 DNA: TGTGCCAGCAGTTTATCGGGGGGGACACCGAATTCACCCCTCCACTTT

V gene: TRBV13
J gene: TRBJ2-7
D gene: TRBD2
clone size: -
CDR3 protein: CASSQPGTSGSYEQYF
CDR3 DNA: TGTGCCAGCAGCCAGCCCGGGACTAGCGGGTCTTACGAGCAGTACTTC

V gene: TRBV7-2
J gene: TRBJ1-5
D gene: TRBD1
clone size: -
CDR3 protein: CASSLGGQEYQPQHF
CDR3 DNA: TGTGCCAGCAGCTTAGGTGGACAGGAGTATCAGCCCCAGCATTTT

V gene: TRBV3-1/TRBV3-2
J gene: TRBJ2-5
D gene: TRBD2
clone size: -
CDR3 protein: CASSQGLAGVIETQYF
CDR3 DNA: TGTGCCAGCAGCCAAGGGCTAGCGGGAGTTATAGAGACCCAGTACTTC

V gene: TRBV5-1
J gene: TRBJ1-2
D gene: TRBD1
clone size: -
CDR3 protein: CASSLGQNYGYTF
CDR3 DNA: TGCGCCAGCAGCCTGGGACAGAACTATGGCTACACCTTC

V gene: TRBV9
J gene: TRBJ1-1
D gene: TRBD1
clone size: -
CDR3 protein: CASSPRQGENTEAFF
CDR3 DNA: TGTGCCAGCAGCCCAAGACAGGGGGAGAACACTGAAGCTTTCTTT

V gene: TRBV7-2
J gene: TRBJ2-1
D gene: TRBD1
clone size: -
CDR3 protein: CASSGTGDNEQFF
CDR3 DNA: TGTGCCAGCAGCGGGACAGGGGACAATGAGCAGTTCTTC

V gene: TRBV4-3
J gene: TRBJ2-1
D gene: -
clone size: -
CDR3 protein: CASSQLAQQGLLNEQFF
CDR3 DNA: TGCGCCAGCAGCCAGCTCGCCCAACAGGGACTACTCAATGAGCAGTTCTTC

V gene: TRBV7-7
J gene: TRBJ2-1
D gene: -
clone size: -
CDR3 protein: CASSPRLGQGYNEQFF
CDR3 DNA: TGTGCTAGCAGCCCCCGATTGGGGCAGGGATACAATGAGCAGTTCTTC

V gene: TRBV19
J gene: TRBJ1-1
D gene: -
clone size: -
CDR3 protein: CASSIRNTEAFF
CDR3 DNA: TGTGCCAGTAGTATCCGTAACACTGAAGCTTTCTTT

V gene: TRBV19
J gene: TRBJ2-7
D gene: -
clone size: few
CDR3 protein: CASSIGGLYEQYF
CDR3 DNA: TGTGCCAGTAGTATAGGCGGCCTCTACGAGCAGTACTTC

V gene: TRBV28
J gene: TRBJ1-1
D gene: -
clone size: -
CDR3 protein: CASSFLRERTEAFF
CDR3 DNA: TGTGCCAGCAGTTTCCTCAGGGAAAGGACTGAAGCTTTCTTT

V gene: TRBV28
J gene: TRBJ2-7
D gene: TRBD2
clone size: -
CDR3 protein: CASSLRAGRDEQYF
CDR3 DNA: TGTGCTAGCAGTTTACGGGCAGGGAGGGACGAGCAGTACTTC

V gene: TRBV27
J gene: TRBJ2-2
D gene: TRBD1
clone size: -
CDR3 protein: CASSFGTGDTGELFF
CDR3 DNA: TGTGCCAGCAGTTTTGGGACAGGGGACACCGGGGAGCTGTTTTTT

V gene: TRBV28
J gene: TRBJ1-3
D gene: -
clone size: -
CDR3 protein: CASSLINGHGSDSGNTIYF
CDR3 DNA: TGTGCCAGCAGCCTTATCAATGGACACGGGTCCGACTCTGGAAACACCATATATTTT

V gene: TRBV19
J gene: TRBJ1-2
D gene: -
clone size: -
CDR3 protein: CASSIGESGGYTF
CDR3 DNA: TGTGCCAGTAGTATTGGGGAGTCGGGAGGCTACACCTTC

V gene: TRBV6-2/TRBV6-3
J gene: TRBJ2-1
D gene: TRBD2
clone size: -
CDR3 protein: CASSYQIGSSGRVSYNEQFF
CDR3 DNA: TGTGCCAGCAGTTACCAGATCGGGTCTAGCGGGAGGGTCTCCTACAATGAGCAGTTCTTC

V gene: TRBV10-3
J gene: TRBJ1-1
D gene: -
clone size: -
CDR3 protein: CAISESNRGTEAFF
CDR3 DNA: TGTGCCATCAGTGAGTCGAATCGAGGAACTGAAGCTTTCTTT

V gene: TRBV6-2/TRBV6-3
J gene: TRBJ1-5
D gene: TRBD1
clone size: -
CDR3 protein: CASSYVAGDRANQPQHF
CDR3 DNA: TGTGCCAGCAGTTACGTAGCAGGAGACAGGGCGAATCAGCCCCAGCATTTT

V gene: TRBV5-4
J gene: TRBJ2-7
D gene: TRBD2
clone size: few
CDR3 protein: CASSLGLAGVSYEQYF
CDR3 DNA: TGTGCCAGCAGCCTAGGACTAGCGGGAGTCAGCTACGAGCAGTACTTC

V gene: TRBV7-2
J gene: TRBJ2-3
D gene: -
clone size: -
CDR3 protein: CASSLGRTQDTQYF
CDR3 DNA: TGTGCCAGCAGCTTAGGCCGGACTCAAGATACGCAGTATTTT

V gene: TRBV14
J gene: TRBJ2-7
D gene: TRBD2
clone size: -
CDR3 protein: CASSQRWALAAYEQYF
CDR3 DNA: TGTGCCAGCAGCCAACGCTGGGCCCTAGCGGCCTACGAGCAGTACTTC

V gene: TRBV6-2/TRBV6-3
J gene: TRBJ2-1
D gene: TRBD2
clone size: -
CDR3 protein: CASSGLAGGRTSYNEQFF
CDR3 DNA: TGTGCCAGCAGTGGACTAGCGGGAGGTAGGACCTCCTACAATGAGCAGTTCTTC

V gene: TRBV5-1
J gene: TRBJ2-7
D gene: -
clone size: -
CDR3 protein: CASSLALTAGTYSYEQYF
CDR3 DNA: TGCGCCAGCAGCTTGGCCCTGACAGCAGGGACTTATTCCTACGAGCAGTACTTC

V gene: TRBV29-1
J gene: TRBJ2-3
D gene: -
clone size: -
CDR3 protein: CSVAPGGFVGDTQYF
CDR3 DNA: TGCAGCGTTGCCCCGGGTGGGTTTGTTGGAGATACGCAGTATTTT

V gene: TRBV18
J gene: TRBJ2-7
D gene: TRBD2
clone size: -
CDR3 protein: CASSPSGVSYEQYF
CDR3 DNA: TGTGCCAGCTCACCAAGCGGGGTCTCCTACGAGCAGTACTTC

V gene: TRBV5-4
J gene: TRBJ2-6
D gene: TRBD1
clone size: once
CDR3 protein: CASSLGVTGAGANVLTF
CDR3 DNA: TGTGCCAGCAGCTTGGGGGTGACAGGGGCCGGGGCCAACGTCCTGACTTTC

V gene: TRBV5-1
J gene: TRBJ1-2
D gene: TRBD1
clone size: few
CDR3 protein: CASSLGTGDFYGYTF
CDR3 DNA: TGCGCCAGCAGCTTGGGGACAGGGGACTTCTATGGCTACACCTTC

V gene: TRBV29-1
J gene: TRBJ1-1
D gene: -
clone size: once
CDR3 protein: CSVKTGRTEAFF
CDR3 DNA: TGCAGCGTTAAAACAGGGAGAACTGAAGCTTTCTTT

V gene: TRBV28
J gene: TRBJ2-7
D gene: -
clone size: -
CDR3 protein: CASSLQPGVDGYEQYF
CDR3 DNA: TGTGCCAGCAGTTTACAGCCGGGAGTCGACGGCTACGAGCAGTACTTC

V gene: TRBV19
J gene: TRBJ2-5
D gene: TRBD2
clone size: -
CDR3 protein: CASSPQGLAGGQETQYF
CDR3 DNA: TGTGCCAGTAGTCCCCAGGGACTAGCGGGAGGGCAAGAGACCCAGTACTTC

V gene: TRBV7-3
J gene: TRBJ1-5
D gene: TRBD1
clone size: -
CDR3 protein: CASSPRRDRDNQPQHF
CDR3 DNA: TGTGCCAGCAGCCCCCGGAGGGACAGGGATAATCAGCCCCAGCATTTT

V gene: TRBV11-2
J gene: TRBJ2-7
D gene: TRBD2
clone size: -
CDR3 protein: CASSLAGGRLSYEQYF
CDR3 DNA: TGTGCCAGCAGCTTAGCTGGCGGGAGGCTCTCCTACGAGCAGTACTTC

V gene: TRBV3-1/TRBV3-2
J gene: TRBJ2-3
D gene: TRBD2
clone size: -
CDR3 protein: CASSHMTSGGSTDTQYF
CDR3 DNA: TGTGCCAGCAGCCACATGACTAGCGGGGGGTCTACAGATACGCAGTATTTT

V gene: TRBV5-1
J gene: TRBJ2-1
D gene: -
clone size: -
CDR3 protein: CASSGGSSVDEQFF
CDR3 DNA: TGCGCCAGCAGCGGGGGATCTAGCGTCGATGAGCAGTTCTTC

V gene: TRBV6-5
J gene: TRBJ1-1
D gene: -
clone size: -
CDR3 protein: CASLRGGLNTEAFF
CDR3 DNA: TGTGCCAGCTTGAGGGGGGGTTTGAACACTGAAGCTTTCTTT

V gene: TRBV29-1
J gene: TRBJ1-1
D gene: TRBD1
clone size: -
CDR3 protein: CSVGDSWTEAFF
CDR3 DNA: TGCAGCGTTGGGGACAGTTGGACTGAAGCTTTCTTT

V gene: TRBV11-2
J gene: TRBJ2-7
D gene: -
clone size: -
CDR3 protein: CASSAGISYEQYF
CDR3 DNA: TGTGCCAGCAGCGCGGGAATATCCTACGAGCAGTACTTC

V gene: TRBV30
J gene: TRBJ2-7
D gene: -
clone size: -
CDR3 protein: CAWSQQVYEQYF
CDR3 DNA: TGTGCCTGGAGTCAACAAGTTTACGAGCAGTACTTC

V gene: TRBV18
J gene: TRBJ1-4
D gene: -
clone size: -
CDR3 protein: CASSPTAGDEKLFF
CDR3 DNA: TGTGCCAGCTCACCAACGGCGGGGGATGAAAAACTGTTTTTT

V gene: TRBV19
J gene: TRBJ1-1
D gene: TRBD1
clone size: once
CDR3 protein: CASSPQGGTEAFF
CDR3 DNA: TGTGCCAGTTCACCACAGGGGGGCACTGAAGCTTTCTTT

V gene: TRBV5-5
J gene: TRBJ2-1
D gene: -
clone size: -
CDR3 protein: CASSLGGLGNEQFF
CDR3 DNA: TGTGCCAGCAGCTTGGGGGGACTGGGCAATGAGCAGTTCTTC

V gene: TRBV5-6
J gene: TRBJ2-6
D gene: -
clone size: -
CDR3 protein: CASSPKGLGGSGANVLTF
CDR3 DNA: TGTGCCAGCAGCCCCAAGGGGCTCGGCGGCTCTGGGGCCAACGTCCTGACTTTC

V gene: TRBV5-1
J gene: TRBJ2-7
D gene: TRBD2
clone size: -
CDR3 protein: CASTAASGGYEQYF
CDR3 DNA: TGCGCCAGCACGGCGGCTAGCGGAGGCTACGAGCAGTACTTC

V gene: TRBV19
J gene: TRBJ2-7
D gene: TRBD1
clone size: -
CDR3 protein: CASSIGGTGSYEQYF
CDR3 DNA: TGTGCCAGTAGTATAGGGGGGACAGGTTCCTACGAGCAGTACTTC

V gene: TRBV5-6
J gene: TRBJ2-7
D gene: TRBD2
clone size: -
CDR3 protein: CASSLPTSGRYEQYF
CDR3 DNA: TGTGCCAGCAGCTTGCCGACTAGCGGGAGGTACGAGCAGTACTTC

V gene: TRBV29-1
J gene: TRBJ2-3
D gene: -
clone size: -
CDR3 protein: CSVLDFTDTQYF
CDR3 DNA: TGCAGCGTTCTAGATTTCACAGATACGCAGTATTTT

V gene: TRBV2
J gene: TRBJ1-1
D gene: -
clone size: few
CDR3 protein: CASRNRAGGAFF
CDR3 DNA: TGTGCCAGCAGAAACAGGGCGGGCGGAGCTTTCTTT

V gene: TRBV6-1
J gene: TRBJ2-5
D gene: TRBD2
clone size: few
CDR3 protein: CASSEEVAAGGINIQETQYF
CDR3 DNA: TGTGCCAGCAGTGAAGAGGTGGCAGCGGGAGGGATTAATATACAAGAGACCCAGTACTTC

V gene: TRBV27
J gene: TRBJ2-7
D gene: TRBD2
clone size: -
CDR3 protein: CASRLAGAYEQYF
CDR3 DNA: TGTGCCAGTAGACTAGCGGGAGCGTACGAGCAGTACTTC

V gene: TRBV7-2
J gene: TRBJ1-5
D gene: -
clone size: -
CDR3 protein: CASSLGGQSAQPQHF
CDR3 DNA: TGTGCCAGCAGCTTAGGCGGACAATCGGCTCAGCCCCAGCATTTT

V gene: TRBV19
J gene: TRBJ2-1
D gene: -
clone size: -
CDR3 protein: CASSIPGSYNEQFF
CDR3 DNA: TGTGCCAGTAGTATCCCTGGGAGTTACAATGAGCAGTTCTTC

V gene: TRBV19
J gene: TRBJ1-2
D gene: TRBD1
clone size: -
CDR3 protein: CASSRIQGDVGYTF
CDR3 DNA: TGTGCCAGTAGTAGGATACAGGGGGACGTTGGCTACACCTTC